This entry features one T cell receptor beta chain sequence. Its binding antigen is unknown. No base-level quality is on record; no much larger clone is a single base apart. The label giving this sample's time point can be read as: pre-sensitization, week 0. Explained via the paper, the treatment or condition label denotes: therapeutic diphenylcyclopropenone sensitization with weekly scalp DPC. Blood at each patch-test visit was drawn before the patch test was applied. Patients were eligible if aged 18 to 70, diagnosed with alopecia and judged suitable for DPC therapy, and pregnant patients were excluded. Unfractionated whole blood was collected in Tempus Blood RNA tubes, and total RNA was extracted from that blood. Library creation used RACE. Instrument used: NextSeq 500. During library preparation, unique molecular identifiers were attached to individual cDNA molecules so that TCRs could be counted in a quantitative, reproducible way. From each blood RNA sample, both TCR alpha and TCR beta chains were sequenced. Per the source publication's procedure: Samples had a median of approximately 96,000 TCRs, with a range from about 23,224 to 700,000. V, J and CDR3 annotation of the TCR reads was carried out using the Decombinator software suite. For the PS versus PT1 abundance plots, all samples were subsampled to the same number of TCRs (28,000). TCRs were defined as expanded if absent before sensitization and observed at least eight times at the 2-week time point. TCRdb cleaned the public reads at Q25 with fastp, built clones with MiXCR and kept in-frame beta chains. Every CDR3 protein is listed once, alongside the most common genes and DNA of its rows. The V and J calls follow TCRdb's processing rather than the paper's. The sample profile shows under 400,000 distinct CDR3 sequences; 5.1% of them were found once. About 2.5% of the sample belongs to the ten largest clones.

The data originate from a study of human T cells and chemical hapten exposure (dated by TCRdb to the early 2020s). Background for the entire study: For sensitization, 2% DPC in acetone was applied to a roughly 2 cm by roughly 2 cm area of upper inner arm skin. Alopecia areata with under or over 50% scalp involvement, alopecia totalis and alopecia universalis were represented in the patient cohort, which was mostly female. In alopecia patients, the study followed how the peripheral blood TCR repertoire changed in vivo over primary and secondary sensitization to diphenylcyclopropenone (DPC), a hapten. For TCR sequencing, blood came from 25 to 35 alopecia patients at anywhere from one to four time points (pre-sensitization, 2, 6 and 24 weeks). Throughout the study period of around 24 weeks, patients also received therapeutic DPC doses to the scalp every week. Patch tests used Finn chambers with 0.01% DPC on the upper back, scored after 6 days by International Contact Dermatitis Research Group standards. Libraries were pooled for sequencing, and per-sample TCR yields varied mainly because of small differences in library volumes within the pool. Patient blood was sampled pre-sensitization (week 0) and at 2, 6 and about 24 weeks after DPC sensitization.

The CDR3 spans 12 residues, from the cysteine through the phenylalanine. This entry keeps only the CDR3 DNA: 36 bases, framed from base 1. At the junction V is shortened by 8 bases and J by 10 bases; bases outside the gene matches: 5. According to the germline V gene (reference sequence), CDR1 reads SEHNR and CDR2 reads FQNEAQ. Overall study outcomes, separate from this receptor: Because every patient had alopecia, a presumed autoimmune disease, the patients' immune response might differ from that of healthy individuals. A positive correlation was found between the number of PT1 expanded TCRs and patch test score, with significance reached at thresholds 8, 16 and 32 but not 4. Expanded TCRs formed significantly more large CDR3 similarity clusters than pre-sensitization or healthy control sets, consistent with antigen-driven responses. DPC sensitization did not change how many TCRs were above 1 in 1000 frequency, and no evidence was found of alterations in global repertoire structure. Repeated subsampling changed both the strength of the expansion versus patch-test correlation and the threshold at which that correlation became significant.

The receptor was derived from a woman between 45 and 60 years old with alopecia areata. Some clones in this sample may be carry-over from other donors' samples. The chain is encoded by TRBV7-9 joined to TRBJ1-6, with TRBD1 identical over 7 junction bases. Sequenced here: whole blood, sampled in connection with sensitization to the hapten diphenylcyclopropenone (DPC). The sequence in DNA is TGTGCCAGCTCAACAGGGGAATCACCCCTCCACTTT. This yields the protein CASSTGESPLHF.